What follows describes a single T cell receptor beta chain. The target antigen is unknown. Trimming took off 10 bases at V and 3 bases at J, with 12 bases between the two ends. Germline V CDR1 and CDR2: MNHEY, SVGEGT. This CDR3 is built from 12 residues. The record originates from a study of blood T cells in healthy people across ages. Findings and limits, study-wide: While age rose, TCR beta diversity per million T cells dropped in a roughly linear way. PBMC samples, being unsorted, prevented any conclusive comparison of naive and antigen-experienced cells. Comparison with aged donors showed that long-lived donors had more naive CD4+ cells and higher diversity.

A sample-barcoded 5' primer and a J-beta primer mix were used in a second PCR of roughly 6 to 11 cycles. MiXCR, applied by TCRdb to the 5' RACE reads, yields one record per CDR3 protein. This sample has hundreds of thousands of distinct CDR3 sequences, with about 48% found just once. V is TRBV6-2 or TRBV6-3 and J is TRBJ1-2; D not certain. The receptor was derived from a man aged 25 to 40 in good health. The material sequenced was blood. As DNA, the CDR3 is TGTGCCATCTCGGGGATCGACTATGGCTACACCTTC. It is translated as CAISGIDYGYTF.